This T cell receptor beta chain comes out of a study of siplizumab effects on memory and regulatory T cells. Study observations and caveats: The authors could not assign a naive or memory phenotype to roughly 75-97% of proliferating CD4+ or CD8+ clones. Tregs proliferating in siplizumab cultures lacked confirmation of their suppressive function. Only a minor fraction of alloreactive clones mapped to unstimulated subsets.

It was about 10^5 TCR templates that were assayed per sample. The table came from immunoSEQ multiplex PCR; TCRdb's copy has only in-frame clones and leaves some out. The profile shows more than 85,000 clones, roughly nine tenths of them singletons. The CDR3 length is 13 residues. Trimming took 4 bases from V and 1 from J, leaving 8 bases between them. CDR1 and CDR2 from the germline V gene are SGHNT and YYREEE (reference sequence). On this clone: Its target is unknown.

The chain is built from TRBV5-4 and TRBJ1-2; the D is unclear. The clonotype originates from a human donor in good health. The sample taken for sequencing was Tregs sorted from blood. CDR3 sequence reads: CASSQRVNYGYTF. The DNA of the CDR3 is TGTGCCAGCAGCCAGCGGGTTAACTATGGCTACACCTTC. The whole variable domain, filled in from reference TRBV5-4 and TRBJ1-2, reads ETGVTQSPTHLIKTRGQQVTLRCSSQSGHNTVSWYQQALGQGPQFIFQYYREEENGRGNFPPRFSGLQFPNYSSELNVNALELDDSALYLCASSQRVNYGYTFGSGTRLTVV.